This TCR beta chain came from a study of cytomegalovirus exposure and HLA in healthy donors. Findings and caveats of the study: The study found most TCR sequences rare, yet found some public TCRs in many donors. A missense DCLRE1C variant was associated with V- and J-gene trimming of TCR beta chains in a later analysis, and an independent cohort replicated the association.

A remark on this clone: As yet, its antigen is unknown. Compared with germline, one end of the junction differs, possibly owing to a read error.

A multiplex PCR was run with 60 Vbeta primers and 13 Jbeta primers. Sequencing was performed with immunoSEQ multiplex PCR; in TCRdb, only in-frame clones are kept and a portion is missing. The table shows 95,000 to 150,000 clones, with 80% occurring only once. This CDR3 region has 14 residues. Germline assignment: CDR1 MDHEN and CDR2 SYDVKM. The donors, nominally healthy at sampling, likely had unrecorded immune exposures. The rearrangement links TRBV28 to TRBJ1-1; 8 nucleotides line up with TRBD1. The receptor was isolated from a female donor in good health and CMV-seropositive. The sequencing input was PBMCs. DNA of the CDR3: TGTGCCAGCAGTCCCTGGGACAGGAACGCTGAAGCTTTCTTT. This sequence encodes CASSPWDRNAEAFF.